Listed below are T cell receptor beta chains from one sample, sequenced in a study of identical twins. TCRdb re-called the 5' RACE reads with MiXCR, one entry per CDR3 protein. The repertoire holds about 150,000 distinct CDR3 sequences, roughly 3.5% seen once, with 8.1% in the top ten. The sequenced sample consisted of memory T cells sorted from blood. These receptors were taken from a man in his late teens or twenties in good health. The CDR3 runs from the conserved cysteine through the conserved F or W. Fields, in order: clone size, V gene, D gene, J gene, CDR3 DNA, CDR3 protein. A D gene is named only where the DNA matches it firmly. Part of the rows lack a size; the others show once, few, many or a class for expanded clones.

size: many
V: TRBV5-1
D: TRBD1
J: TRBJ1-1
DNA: TGCGCCAGCAGCTTGGGAGCTCAGGGGGATCAAGCTTTCTTT
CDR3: CASSLGAQGDQAFF

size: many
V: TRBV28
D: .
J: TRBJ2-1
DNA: TGTGCCAGCAGAGGTATGGGGGACAACAACTTCTCCTACAATGAGCAGTTCTTC
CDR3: CASRGMGDNNFSYNEQFF

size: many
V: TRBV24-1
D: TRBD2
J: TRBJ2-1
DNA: TGTGCCACCAGTGGCACGACTAGCGGGAGGTGGAATGAGCAGTTCTTC
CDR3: CATSGTTSGRWNEQFF

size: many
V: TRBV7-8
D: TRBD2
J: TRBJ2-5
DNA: TGTGCCAGCAGGTGGCGGGGGGCCCAAGAGACCCAGTACTTC
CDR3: CASRWRGAQETQYF

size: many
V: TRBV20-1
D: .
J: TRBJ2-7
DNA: TGCAGTGCTGTAGCGGAAGGGAGGTACGAGCAGTACTTC
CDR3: CSAVAEGRYEQYF

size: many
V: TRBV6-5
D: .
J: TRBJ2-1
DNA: TGTGCCAGCAGTTCGGGCAGGGTGGGCAATGAGCAGTTCTTC
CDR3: CASSSGRVGNEQFF

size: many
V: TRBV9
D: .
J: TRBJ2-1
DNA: TGTGCCAGCAGCGTAAGCACCCAACGGGGCAATGAGCAGTTCTTC
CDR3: CASSVSTQRGNEQFF

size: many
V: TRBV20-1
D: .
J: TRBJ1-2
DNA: TGCAGTGCCCGAACAGAACGGACACTCGAGGGTGGCTACACCTTC
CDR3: CSARTERTLEGGYTF

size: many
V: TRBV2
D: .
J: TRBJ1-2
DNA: TGTGCCAGCAGTGCGAAAGCAGGGGTCGCCGGCTACACCTTC
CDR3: CASSAKAGVAGYTF

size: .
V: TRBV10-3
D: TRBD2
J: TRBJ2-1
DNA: TGTGCCATCAGAGGTAGCGGGAGGGGAGATGAGCAGTTCTTC
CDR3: CAIRGSGRGDEQFF

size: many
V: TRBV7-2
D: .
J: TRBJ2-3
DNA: TGTGCCAGCAGCTTAAAGGTAGCTGCTTGGGATACGCAGTATTTT
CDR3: CASSLKVAAWDTQYF

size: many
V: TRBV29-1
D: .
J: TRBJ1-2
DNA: TGCAGCGTTGAGGGGGGCGGTGGCTACACCTTC
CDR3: CSVEGGGGYTF

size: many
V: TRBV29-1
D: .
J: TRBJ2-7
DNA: TGCAGCGTTGCCCCAAAACACGCCTACGAGCAGTACTTC
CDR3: CSVAPKHAYEQYF

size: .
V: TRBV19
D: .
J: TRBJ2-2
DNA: TGTGCCAGTATCGAGGTGGGGACTTTGAACACCGGGGAGCTGTTTTTT
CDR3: CASIEVGTLNTGELFF

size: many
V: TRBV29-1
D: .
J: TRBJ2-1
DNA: TGCAGCGCCTGGTTTGGGTTTGGGCAGGGGATAAACAATGAGCAGTTCTTC
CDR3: CSAWFGFGQGINNEQFF

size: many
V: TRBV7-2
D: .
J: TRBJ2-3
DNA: TGTGCCAGCAGCTTAGGGCAGAGAGGGCTAGCGTACACAGATACGCAGTATTTT
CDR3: CASSLGQRGLAYTDTQYF

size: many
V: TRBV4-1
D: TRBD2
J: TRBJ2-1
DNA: TGCGCCAGCAGCAAAGCGGGAGGGCCGGGAAATGAGCAGTTCTTC
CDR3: CASSKAGGPGNEQFF

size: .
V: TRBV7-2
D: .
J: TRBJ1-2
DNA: TGTGCCAGCAGCTTAGGGACTAATAACTATGGCTACACCTTC
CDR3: CASSLGTNNYGYTF

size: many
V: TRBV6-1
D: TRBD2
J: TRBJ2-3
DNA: TGTGCCAGCAGCAGAGGGACTAGCGGGAGCACAGATACGCAGTATTTT
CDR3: CASSRGTSGSTDTQYF

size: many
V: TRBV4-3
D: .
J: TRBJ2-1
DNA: TGCGCCAGCAGCCAGGCCTCCAACAATGAGCAGTTCTTC
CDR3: CASSQASNNEQFF

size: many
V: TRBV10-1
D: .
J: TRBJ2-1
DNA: TGCACCAGCAGTGTAGACCCGAGAAGCTCCTACAATGAGCAGTTCTTC
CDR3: CTSSVDPRSSYNEQFF

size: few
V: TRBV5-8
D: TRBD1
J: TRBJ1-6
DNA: TGTGCCAGCAGCTTGGGCGGACAGGGTTCGTCACCCCTCCACTTT
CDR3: CASSLGGQGSSPLHF

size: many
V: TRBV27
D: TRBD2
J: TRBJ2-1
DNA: TGTGCCAGCAACCCAACGAGCGGGAGTGGCAATGAGCAGTTCTTC
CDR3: CASNPTSGSGNEQFF

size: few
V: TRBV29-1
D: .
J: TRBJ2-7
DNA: TGCAGCGTTGCGGGGATAAGTGGGTCCAGAAGGACACCCTACGAGCAGTACTTC
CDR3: CSVAGISGSRRTPYEQYF

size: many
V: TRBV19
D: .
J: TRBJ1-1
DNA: TGTGCCAGTACAGCCCGGCTACAGGACACTGAAGCTTTCTTT
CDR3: CASTARLQDTEAFF

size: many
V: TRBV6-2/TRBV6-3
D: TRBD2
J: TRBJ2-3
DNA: TGTGCCAGCAGATCTATCAAGACTAGCGGGAGTCCTACAGATACGCAGTATTTT
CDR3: CASRSIKTSGSPTDTQYF

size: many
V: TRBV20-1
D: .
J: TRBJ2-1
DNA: TGCAGTGCTATAGGAAGCGGGTCCTACAATGAGCAGTTCTTC
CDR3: CSAIGSGSYNEQFF

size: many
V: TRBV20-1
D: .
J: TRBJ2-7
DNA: TGCAGTGCTAGAGATCCCAGCCACGAGCAGTACTTC
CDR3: CSARDPSHEQYF

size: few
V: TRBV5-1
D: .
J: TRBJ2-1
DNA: TGCGCCAGCAGCTTGGCTGGGGGGGCCACCTACAATGAGCAGTTCTTC
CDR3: CASSLAGGATYNEQFF

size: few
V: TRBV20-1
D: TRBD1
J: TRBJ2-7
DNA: TGCAGTGCCCCGAATAGGGGGACAGGGGCGTACGAGCAGTACTTC
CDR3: CSAPNRGTGAYEQYF

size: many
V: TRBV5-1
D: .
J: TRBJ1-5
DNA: TGCGCCAGCAGCTTGGAGGCCGGATATCAGCCCCAGCATTTT
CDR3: CASSLEAGYQPQHF

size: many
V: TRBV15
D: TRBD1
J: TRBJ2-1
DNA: TGTGCCACCAGCAGAGCTGGACAGGTCAATGAGCAGTTCTTC
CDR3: CATSRAGQVNEQFF

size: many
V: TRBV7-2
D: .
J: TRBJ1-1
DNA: TGTGCCAGCAGCCCCCCGGGGACCCTGAACACTGAAGCTTTCTTT
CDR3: CASSPPGTLNTEAFF

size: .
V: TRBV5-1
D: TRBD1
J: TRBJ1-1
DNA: TGCGCCAGCAGCTCAGACAGGGGGGAAACTGAAGCTTTCTTT
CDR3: CASSSDRGETEAFF

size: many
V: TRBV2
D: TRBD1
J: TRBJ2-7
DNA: TGTGCCAGCAGTTACAAAAAACCGACAGGGGGTATATCCTACGAGCAGTACTTC
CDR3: CASSYKKPTGGISYEQYF

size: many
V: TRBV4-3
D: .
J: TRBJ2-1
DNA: TGCGCCAGCAGCCAATCCCTAGCGTTAAATGAGCAGTTCTTC
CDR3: CASSQSLALNEQFF

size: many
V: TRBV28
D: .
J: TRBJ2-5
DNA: TGTGCCAGCAGCACGATCCGGGAGACCCAGTACTTC
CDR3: CASSTIRETQYF

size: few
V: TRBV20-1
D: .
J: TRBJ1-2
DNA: TGCAGTGCTAGAGATCCCCAGGGGAGTCGGTATGGCTACACCTTC
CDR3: CSARDPQGSRYGYTF

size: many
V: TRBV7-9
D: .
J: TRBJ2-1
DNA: TGTGCCAGCAGTTCTTTCCGCGGCGGGAAAATGGGAAATGAGCAGTTCTTC
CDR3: CASSSFRGGKMGNEQFF

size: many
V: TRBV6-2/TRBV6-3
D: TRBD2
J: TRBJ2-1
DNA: TGTGCCAGCAGTTACTCACCTAGCGGGTACAATGAGCAGTTCTTC
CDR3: CASSYSPSGYNEQFF

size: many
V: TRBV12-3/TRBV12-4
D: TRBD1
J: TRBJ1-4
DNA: TGTGCCAGCAGGCTCCGGGGACAGGGGGCAGGAAAACTGTTTTTT
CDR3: CASRLRGQGAGKLFF